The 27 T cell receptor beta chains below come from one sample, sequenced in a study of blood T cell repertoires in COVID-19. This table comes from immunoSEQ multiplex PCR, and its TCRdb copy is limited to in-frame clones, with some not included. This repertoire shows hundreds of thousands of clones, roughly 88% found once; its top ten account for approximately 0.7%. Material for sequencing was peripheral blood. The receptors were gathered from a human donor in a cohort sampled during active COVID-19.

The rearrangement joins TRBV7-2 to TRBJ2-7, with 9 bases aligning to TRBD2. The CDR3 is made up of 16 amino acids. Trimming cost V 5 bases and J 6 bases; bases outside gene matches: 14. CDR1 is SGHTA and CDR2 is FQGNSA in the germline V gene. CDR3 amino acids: CASSRTREGHFFEQYF. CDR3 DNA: TGTGCCAGCAGCCGGACGCGGGAGGGCCACTTTTTCGAGCAGTACTTC.

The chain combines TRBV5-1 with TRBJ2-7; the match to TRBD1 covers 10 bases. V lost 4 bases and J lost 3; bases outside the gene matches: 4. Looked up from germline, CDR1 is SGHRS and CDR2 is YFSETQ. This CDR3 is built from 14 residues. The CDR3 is CASSDRTGGYEQYF. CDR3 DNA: TGCGCCAGCAGCGATCGGACAGGGGGCTACGAGCAGTACTTC.

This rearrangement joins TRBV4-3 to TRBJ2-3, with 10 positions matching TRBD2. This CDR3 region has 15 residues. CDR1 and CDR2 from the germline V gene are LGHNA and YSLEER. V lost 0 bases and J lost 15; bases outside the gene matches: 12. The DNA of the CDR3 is TGCGCCAGCAGCCAAGATGGGGCTAGCGGGGGTTTCGCCTATTTT. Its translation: CASSQDGASGGFAYF.

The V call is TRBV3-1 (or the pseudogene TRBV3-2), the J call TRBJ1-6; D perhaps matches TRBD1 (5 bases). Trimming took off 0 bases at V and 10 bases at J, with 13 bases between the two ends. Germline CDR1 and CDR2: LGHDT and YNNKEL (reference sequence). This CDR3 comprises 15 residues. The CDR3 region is CASSQDLKTASPLHF. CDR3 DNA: TGTGCCAGCAGCCAAGATTTAAAGACAGCCTCACCCCTCCACTTT.

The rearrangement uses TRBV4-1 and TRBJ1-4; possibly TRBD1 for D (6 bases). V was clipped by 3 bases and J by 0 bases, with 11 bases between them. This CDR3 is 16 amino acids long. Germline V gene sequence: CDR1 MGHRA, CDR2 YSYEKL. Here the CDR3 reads CASSHAYRATNEKLFF. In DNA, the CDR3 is TGCGCCAGCAGCCACGCCTACAGGGCAACTAATGAAAAACTGTTTTTT.

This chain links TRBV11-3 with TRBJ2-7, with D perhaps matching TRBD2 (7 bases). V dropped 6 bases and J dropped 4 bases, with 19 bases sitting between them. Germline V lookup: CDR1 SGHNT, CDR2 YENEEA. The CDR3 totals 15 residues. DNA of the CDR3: TGTGCCAGCAGTCGAAAAGGGGGGGCAGATTACGAGCAGTACTTC. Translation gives CASSRKGGADYEQYF.

CDR3 coding DNA: TGTGCCAGCAGTGAGGTTTTAGGGGGGGACTATGGCTACACCTTC. Residues: CASSEVLGGDYGYTF. J is TRBJ1-2 and V is TRBV2; D may be TRBD1 (6 bases). The CDR3 totals 15 residues. Trimming removed 3 bases from V and 3 bases from J, with 14 bases in between. CDR1 is SNHLY and CDR2 is FYNNEI in the germline V gene.

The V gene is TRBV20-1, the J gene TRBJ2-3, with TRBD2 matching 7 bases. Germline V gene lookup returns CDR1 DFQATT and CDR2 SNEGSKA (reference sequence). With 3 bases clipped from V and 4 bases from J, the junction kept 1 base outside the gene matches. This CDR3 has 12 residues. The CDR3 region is CSASAGADTQYF. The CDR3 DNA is TGCAGTGCTAGTGCGGGGGCAGATACGCAGTATTTT.

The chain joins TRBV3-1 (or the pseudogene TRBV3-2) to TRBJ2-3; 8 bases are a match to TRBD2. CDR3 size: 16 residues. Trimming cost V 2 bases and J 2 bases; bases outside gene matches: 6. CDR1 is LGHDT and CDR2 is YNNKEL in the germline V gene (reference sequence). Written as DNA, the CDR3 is TGTGCCAGCAGCCAACCACTAGCGGATTACACAGATACGCAGTATTTT. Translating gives CASSQPLADYTDTQYF.

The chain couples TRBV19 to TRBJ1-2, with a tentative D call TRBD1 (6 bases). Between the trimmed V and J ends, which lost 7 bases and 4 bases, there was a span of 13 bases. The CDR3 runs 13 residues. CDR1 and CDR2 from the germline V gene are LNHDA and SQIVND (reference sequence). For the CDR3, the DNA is TGTGCCAGTACCACGGACAGTAGCTATGGCTACACCTTC. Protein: CASTTDSSYGYTF.

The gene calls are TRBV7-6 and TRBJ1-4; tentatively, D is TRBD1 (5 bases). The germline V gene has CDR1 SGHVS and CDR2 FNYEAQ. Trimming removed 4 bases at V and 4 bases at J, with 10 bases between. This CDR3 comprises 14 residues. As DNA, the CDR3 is TGTGCCAGCAGCTCCAGGGAGGGTAATGAAAAACTGTTTTTT. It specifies CASSSREGNEKLFF.

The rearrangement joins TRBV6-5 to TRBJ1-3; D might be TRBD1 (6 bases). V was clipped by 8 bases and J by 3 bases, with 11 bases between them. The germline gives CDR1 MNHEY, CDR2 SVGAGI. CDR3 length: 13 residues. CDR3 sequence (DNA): TGTGCCAGCGGAAGGGACATTGGAAACACCATATATTTT. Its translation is CASGRDIGNTIYF.

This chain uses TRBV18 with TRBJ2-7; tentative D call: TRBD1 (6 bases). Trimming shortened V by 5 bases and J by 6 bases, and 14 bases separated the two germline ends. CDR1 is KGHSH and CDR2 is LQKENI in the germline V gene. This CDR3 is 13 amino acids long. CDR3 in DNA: TGTGCCAGCTCAGAGGACAGAGCTATCGAGCAGTACTTC. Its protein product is CASSEDRAIEQYF.

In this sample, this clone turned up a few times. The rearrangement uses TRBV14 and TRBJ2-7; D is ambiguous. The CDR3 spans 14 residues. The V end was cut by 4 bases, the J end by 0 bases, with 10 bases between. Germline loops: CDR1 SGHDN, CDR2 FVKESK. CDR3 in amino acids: CASSLQLTSYEQYF. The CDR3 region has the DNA TGTGCCAGCAGCCTACAGTTGACCTCCTACGAGCAGTACTTC.

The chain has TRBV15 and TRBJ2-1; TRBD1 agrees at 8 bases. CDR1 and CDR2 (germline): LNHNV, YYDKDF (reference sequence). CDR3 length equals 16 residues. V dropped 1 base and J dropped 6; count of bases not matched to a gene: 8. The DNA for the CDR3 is TGTGCCACCAGCAGAGGACAGGGGCAGGCGTTCAATGAGCAGTTCTTC. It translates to CATSRGQGQAFNEQFF.

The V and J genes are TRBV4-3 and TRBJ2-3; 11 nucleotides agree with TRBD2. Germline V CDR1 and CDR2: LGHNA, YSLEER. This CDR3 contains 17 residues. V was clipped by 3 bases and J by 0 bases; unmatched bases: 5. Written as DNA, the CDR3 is TGCGCCAGCAGCCAGGCTCCTAGCGGGGGGAGCACAGATACGCAGTATTTT. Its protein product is CASSQAPSGGSTDTQYF.

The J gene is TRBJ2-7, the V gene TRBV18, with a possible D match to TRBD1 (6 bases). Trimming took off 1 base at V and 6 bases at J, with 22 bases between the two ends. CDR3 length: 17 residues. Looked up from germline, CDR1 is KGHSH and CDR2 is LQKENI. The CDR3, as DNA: TGTGCCAGCTCACCACTGCATGTACAGGGTCTTAAGGGCGAGCAGTACTTC. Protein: CASSPLHVQGLKGEQYF.

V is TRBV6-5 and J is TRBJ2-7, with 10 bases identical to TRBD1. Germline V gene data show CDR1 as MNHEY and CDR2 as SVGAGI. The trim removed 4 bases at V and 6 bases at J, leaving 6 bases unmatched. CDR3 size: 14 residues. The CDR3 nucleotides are TGTGCCAGCAGTTGGGGGACAGGGGTGAGCGAGCAGTACTTC. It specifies CASSWGTGVSEQYF.

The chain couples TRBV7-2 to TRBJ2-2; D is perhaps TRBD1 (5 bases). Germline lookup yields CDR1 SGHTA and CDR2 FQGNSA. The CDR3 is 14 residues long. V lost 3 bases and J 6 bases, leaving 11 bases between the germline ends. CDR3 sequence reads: CASSFLQGAGELFF. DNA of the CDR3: TGTGCCAGCAGCTTCCTTCAGGGTGCCGGGGAGCTGTTTTTT.

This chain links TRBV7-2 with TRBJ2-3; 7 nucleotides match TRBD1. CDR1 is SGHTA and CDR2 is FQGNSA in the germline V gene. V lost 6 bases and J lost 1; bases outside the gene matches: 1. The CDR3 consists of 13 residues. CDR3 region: CASSDRGTDTQYF. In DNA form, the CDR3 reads TGTGCCAGCAGTGACAGGGGCACAGATACGCAGTATTTT.

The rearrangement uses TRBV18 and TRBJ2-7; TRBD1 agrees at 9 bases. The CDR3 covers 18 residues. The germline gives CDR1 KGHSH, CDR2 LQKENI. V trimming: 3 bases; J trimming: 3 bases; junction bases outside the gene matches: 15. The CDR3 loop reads CASSPFASRGQGLYEQYF. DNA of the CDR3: TGTGCCAGCTCACCCTTCGCCTCCAGGGGACAGGGTCTCTACGAGCAGTACTTC.

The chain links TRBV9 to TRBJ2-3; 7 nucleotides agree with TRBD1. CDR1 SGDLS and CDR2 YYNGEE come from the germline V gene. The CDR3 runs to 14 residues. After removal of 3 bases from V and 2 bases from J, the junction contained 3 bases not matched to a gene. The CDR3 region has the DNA TGTGCCAGCAGCGAGGGACAGTCCACAGATACGCAGTATTTT. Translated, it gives CASSEGQSTDTQYF.

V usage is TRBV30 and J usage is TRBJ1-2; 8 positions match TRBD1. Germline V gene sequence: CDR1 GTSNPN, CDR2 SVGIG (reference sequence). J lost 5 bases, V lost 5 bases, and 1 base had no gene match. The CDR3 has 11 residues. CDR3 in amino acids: CAWGQGYGYTF. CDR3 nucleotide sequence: TGTGCCTGGGGACAGGGATATGGCTACACCTTC. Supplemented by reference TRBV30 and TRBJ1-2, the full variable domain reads SQTIHQWPATLVQPVGSPLSLECTVEGTSNPNLYWYRQAAGRGLQLLFYSVGIGQISSEVPQNLSASRPQDRQFILSSKKLLLSDSGFYLCAWGQGYGYTFGSGTRLTVV.

DNA for the CDR3: TGTGCCAGCAGCCTAGCCGGACAGGTCAACTATGGCTACACCTTC. Its protein product is CASSLAGQVNYGYTF. The V gene is TRBV5-6, the J gene TRBJ1-2; the match to TRBD1 covers 7 bases. With 4 bases clipped from V and 2 bases from J, the junction kept 8 bases outside the gene matches. The CDR3 sequence is 15 residues long. Germline lookup yields CDR1 SGHDT and CDR2 YYEEEE. Variable domain in full (rest from reference TRBV5-6 and TRBJ1-2): DAGVTQSPTHLIKTRGQQVTLRCSPKSGHDTVSWYQQALGQGPQFIFQYYEEEERQRGNFPDRFSGHQFPNYSSELNVNALLLGDSALYLCASSLAGQVNYGYTFGSGTRLTVV.

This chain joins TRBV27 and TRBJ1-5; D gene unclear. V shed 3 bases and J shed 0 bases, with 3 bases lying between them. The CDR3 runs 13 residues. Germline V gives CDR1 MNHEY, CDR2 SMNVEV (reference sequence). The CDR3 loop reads CASSFHSNQPQHF. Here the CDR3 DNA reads TGTGCCAGCAGTTTCCATAGCAATCAGCCCCAGCATTTT.

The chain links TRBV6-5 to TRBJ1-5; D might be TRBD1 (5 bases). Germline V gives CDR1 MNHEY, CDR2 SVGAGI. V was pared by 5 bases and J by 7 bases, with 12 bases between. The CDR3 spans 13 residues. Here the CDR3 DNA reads TGTGCCAGCAGTAATCAGGGAGGGCAGCCCCAGCATTTT. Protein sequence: CASSNQGGQPQHF.

The CDR3 sequence is CAWNPGTGHNQPQHF. As DNA, the CDR3 is TGTGCCTGGAATCCAGGGACAGGGCACAATCAGCCCCAGCATTTT. The V gene is TRBV30, the J gene TRBJ1-5; TRBD1 aligns across 9 bases. The CDR3 covers 15 residues. The V gene end was trimmed by 4 bases and the J gene end by 3 bases; junction bases not matched to a gene: 7. Germline CDR1 and CDR2: GTSNPN and SVGIG (reference sequence).